The present T cell receptor (beta chain) was sequenced within a study of cytomegalovirus exposure and HLA in healthy donors. A multiplex PCR was run with 60 Vbeta primers and 13 Jbeta primers. Using immunoSEQ multiplex PCR, the repertoire was profiled, and TCRdb retains in-frame clones only, with some absent. The profile shows a few hundred thousand clones, roughly 80% of them singletons. The CDR3 loop spans 15 amino acids. Germline CDR1 reads LNHDA; CDR2 reads SQIVND (reference sequence). V lost 4 bases, J lost 4 bases, and 7 bases stayed unmatched. The genes are TRBV19 and TRBJ2-5; TRBD1 matches 9 bases. The receptor's source is a man aged 40-49 years in good health and CMV-seronegative. The sample was PBMCs. The DNA for the CDR3 is TGTGCCAGTAGTAGCCCTCGGACAGGGGTAGAGACCCAGTACTTC. Translation: CASSSPRTGVETQYF.